At least ten counts were recorded for the clone carrying this TCR beta chain. The antigen is undetermined. These data belong to a study of read filtering for tumor transcriptome and immune sequencing. Findings and limits, study-wide: Compared with RNA-seq, IR-seq gave much higher clonotype depth and reliability.

This library used approximately 390 ng RNA and molecular barcoded adaptors spanning alpha/delta and beta/gamma chains. TCRdb re-analysed the reads in MiXCR, keeping a single row per CDR3 protein. The sample records over 45,000 distinct CDR3 sequences, roughly 20% being singletons. With 2 bases clipped from V and 1 base from J, the junction kept 7 bases outside the gene matches. The germline V gene encodes CDR1 MDHEN and CDR2 SYDVKM. The CDR3 totals 17 residues. This sequence joins TRBV28 and TRBJ2-2; 7 bases line up with TRBD2. The clonotype was recovered from a donor over 35 with multiple myeloma. The sequenced sample consisted of a population of CD138-negative cells sorted from bone marrow. The CDR3 nucleotides read TGTGCCAGCAGTTTACCCACACGGGGGGTGAACACCGGGGAGCTGTTTTTT. Amino acids: CASSLPTRGVNTGELFF. The complete variable domain, with remaining parts taken from reference TRBV28 and TRBJ2-2, reads DVKVTQSSRYLVKRTGEKVFLECVQDMDHENMFWYRQDPGLGLRLIYFSYDVKMKEKGDIPEGYSVSREKKERFSLILESASTNQTSMYLCASSLPTRGVNTGELFFGEGSRLTVL.